This T cell receptor beta chain was recorded in a study of shared clonotypes between healthy human individuals. Study conclusions and caveats: Sharing across a few donors was seen in 4.5% to 5.5% of naive CD4 clonotypes.

Every donor was a Caucasian adult from Nashville, Tennessee. CCR7-negative CD45RA+ TemRA cells were pooled with CD45RO+ cells for CD8 memory. About this clone: Antigen unknown.

The input for sorted-subset replicate PCRs was about 200 ng DNA, about 30,000 T cell genomes. Clones were sequenced by immunoSEQ multiplex PCR, and TCRdb holds only the in-frame ones, with some missing. The sample lists roughly 380,000 clones, about 97% seen once, with 0.32% in the top ten. The CDR3 has 15 amino acids. With 2 bases removed from V and 0 bases from J, the gap between germline ends came to 8 bases. Germline V gives CDR1 MNHEY, CDR2 SVGAGI. This clonotype was obtained from a man aged 25 to 45 in good health. The chain couples TRBV6-5 to TRBJ1-3; D is undetermined. The sequenced sample was memory CD8+ T cells sorted from blood. As to subset: CD45RO+ cells pooled with CCR7-negative TemRA cells. The CDR3 sequence is CASSYRLRSGNTIYF. The CDR3 coding sequence is TGTGCCAGCAGTTACCGATTGCGCTCTGGAAACACCATATATTTT.